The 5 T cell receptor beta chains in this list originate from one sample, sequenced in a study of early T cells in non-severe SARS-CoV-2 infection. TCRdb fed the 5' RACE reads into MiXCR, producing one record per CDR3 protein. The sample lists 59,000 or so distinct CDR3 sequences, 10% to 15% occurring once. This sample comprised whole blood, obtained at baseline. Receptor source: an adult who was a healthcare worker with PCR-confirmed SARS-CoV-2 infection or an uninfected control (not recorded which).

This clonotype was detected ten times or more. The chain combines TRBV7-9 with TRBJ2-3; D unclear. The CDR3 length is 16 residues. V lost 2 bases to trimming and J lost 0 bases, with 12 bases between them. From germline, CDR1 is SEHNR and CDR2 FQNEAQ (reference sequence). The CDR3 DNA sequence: TGTGCCAGCAGCTTATTTCCGGGCCCCAGCACAGATACGCAGTATTTT. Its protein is CASSLFPGPSTDTQYF.

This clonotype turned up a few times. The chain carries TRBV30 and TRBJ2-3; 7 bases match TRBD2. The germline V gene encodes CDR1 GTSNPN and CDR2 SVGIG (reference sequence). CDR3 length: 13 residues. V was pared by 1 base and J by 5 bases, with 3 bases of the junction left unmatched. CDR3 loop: CAWSGGRQDTQYF. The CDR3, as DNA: TGTGCCTGGAGTGGCGGGAGACAAGATACGCAGTATTTT.

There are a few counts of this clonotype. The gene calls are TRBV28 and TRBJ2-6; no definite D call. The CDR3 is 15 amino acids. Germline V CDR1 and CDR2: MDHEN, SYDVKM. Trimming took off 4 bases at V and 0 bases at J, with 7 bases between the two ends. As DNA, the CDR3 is TGTGCCAGCAGTTGGTCGATCTCTGGGGCCAACGTCCTGACTTTC. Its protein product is CASSWSISGANVLTF. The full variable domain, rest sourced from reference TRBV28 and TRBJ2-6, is DVKVTQSSRYLVKRTGEKVFLECVQDMDHENMFWYRQDPGLGLRLIYFSYDVKMKEKGDIPEGYSVSREKKERFSLILESASTNQTSMYLCASSWSISGANVLTFGAGSRLTVL.

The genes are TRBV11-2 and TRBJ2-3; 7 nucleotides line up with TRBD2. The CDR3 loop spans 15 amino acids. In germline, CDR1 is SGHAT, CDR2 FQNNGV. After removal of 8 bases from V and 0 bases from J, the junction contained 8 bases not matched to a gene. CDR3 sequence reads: CASFYRRGSTDTQYF. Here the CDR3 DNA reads TGTGCCAGCTTTTATCGGCGGGGGAGCACAGATACGCAGTATTTT.

The CDR3 region has the DNA TGTGCCAGCAGTTGGCTATCAACAGATACGCAGTATTTT. Translating gives CASSWLSTDTQYF. V and J are TRBV27 and TRBJ2-3; no clear D. Germline loops: CDR1 MNHEY, CDR2 SMNVEV (reference sequence). The CDR3 runs 13 residues. Trimming shortened V by 4 bases and J by 3 bases, and 8 bases separated the two germline ends.